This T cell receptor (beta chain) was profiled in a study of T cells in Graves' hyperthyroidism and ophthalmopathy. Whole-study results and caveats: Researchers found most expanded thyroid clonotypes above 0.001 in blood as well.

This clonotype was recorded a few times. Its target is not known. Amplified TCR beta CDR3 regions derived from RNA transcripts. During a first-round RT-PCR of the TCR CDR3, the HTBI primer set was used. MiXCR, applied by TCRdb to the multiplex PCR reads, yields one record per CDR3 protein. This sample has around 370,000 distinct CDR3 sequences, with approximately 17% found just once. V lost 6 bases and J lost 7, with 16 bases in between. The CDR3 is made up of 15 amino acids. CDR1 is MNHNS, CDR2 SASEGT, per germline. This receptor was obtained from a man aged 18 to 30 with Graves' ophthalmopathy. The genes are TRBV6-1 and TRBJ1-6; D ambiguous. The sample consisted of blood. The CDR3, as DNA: TGTGCCAGCAGCCCTCTCCGGGAAGGCAATTCACCCCTCCACTTT. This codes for CASSPLREGNSPLHF.